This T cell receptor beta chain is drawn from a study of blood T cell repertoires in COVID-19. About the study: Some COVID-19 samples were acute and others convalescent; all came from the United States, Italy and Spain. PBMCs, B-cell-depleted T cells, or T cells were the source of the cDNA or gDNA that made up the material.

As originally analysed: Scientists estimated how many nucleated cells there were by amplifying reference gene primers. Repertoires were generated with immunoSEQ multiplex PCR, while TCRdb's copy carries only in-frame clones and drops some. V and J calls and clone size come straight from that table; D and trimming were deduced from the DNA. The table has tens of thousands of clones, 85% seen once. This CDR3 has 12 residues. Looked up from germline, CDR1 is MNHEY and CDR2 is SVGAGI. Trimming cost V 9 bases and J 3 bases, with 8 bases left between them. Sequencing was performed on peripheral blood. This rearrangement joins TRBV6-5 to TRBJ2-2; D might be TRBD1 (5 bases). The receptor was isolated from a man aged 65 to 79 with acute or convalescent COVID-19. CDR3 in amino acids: CASQGDTGELFF. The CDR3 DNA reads TGTGCCAGTCAAGGGGACACCGGGGAGCTGTTTTTT.